Below, 3 T cell receptor beta chains from the same sample are listed, as sequenced in a study of blood T cell repertoires in COVID-19. Measured with immunoSEQ multiplex PCR; TCRdb has only the in-frame clones, and not every one. The sample includes approximately 30,000 clones, 85% seen only once; the top ten take more than 14%. The material sequenced was peripheral blood. These receptor sequences come from a human donor with acute or convalescent COVID-19. The donor label of this sample is uncertain.

The J gene is TRBJ2-3, the V gene TRBV28; the match to TRBD2 covers 15 bases. The CDR3 covers 15 residues. CDR1 MDHEN and CDR2 SYDVKM come from the germline V gene. The V segment lost 5 bases and the J segment 6 bases; nucleotides outside the gene matches: 3. CDR3 sequence (DNA): TGTGCCAGCAGTGAAGGACTAGCGGGGGGGGATACGCAGTATTTT. Translation: CASSEGLAGGDTQYF.

The chain is built from TRBV2 and TRBJ1-4; D call uncertain. CDR3 length: 12 amino acids. CDR1 is SNHLY and CDR2 is FYNNEI in the germline V gene. V lost 5 bases and J 13 bases, leaving 14 bases between the germline ends. The CDR3 reads CASSPAGSRLFF. The CDR3 DNA is TGTGCCAGCAGTCCAGCCGGGAGTCGACTGTTTTTT.

The chain has TRBV11-2 and TRBJ2-5; 7 bases match TRBD1. CDR1 and CDR2 (germline): SGHAT, FQNNGV. V trimming: 2 bases; J trimming: 5 bases; junction bases outside the gene matches: 11. This CDR3 is built from 16 residues. CDR3 loop: CASSLPPRGKGETQYF. CDR3 nucleotides: TGTGCCAGCAGCTTACCCCCCAGGGGGAAGGGGGAGACCCAGTACTTC.